One sample yielded the 11 T cell receptor beta chains listed below, sequenced in a study of neurological immune-mediated disorders. TCRdb called the 5' RACE reads again in MiXCR, with one record for every CDR3 protein. The repertoire holds about 50,000 distinct CDR3 sequences, with under 3.5% as singletons. Sequences were obtained from PBMCs. The receptors derive from a woman aged 45-65 years with multiple sclerosis.

This clonotype was counted ten times or more. J is TRBJ2-5 and V is TRBV20-1, with D perhaps being TRBD1 or TRBD2 (5 bases each). Per the germline V gene, CDR1 is DFQATT and CDR2 is SNEGSKA (reference sequence). The V and J ends lost 0 bases and 1 base respectively, with 12 bases between them. The CDR3 is made up of 15 amino acids. The CDR3 is CSARDGETVQETQYF. The DNA of the CDR3 is TGCAGTGCTAGAGACGGGGAGACAGTCCAAGAGACCCAGTACTTC.

This clonotype was counted at least ten times. The V call is TRBV7-3, the J call TRBJ2-3, with 9 bases fitting TRBD2. V was pared by 6 bases and J by 1 base, with 2 bases of the junction left unmatched. The CDR3 consists of 14 residues. In germline, CDR1 is SGHTA, CDR2 FQGTGA. CDR3 sequence: CASSPSGGTDTQYF. The DNA for the CDR3 is TGTGCCAGCAGTCCTAGCGGGGGCACAGATACGCAGTATTTT.

This clonotype was counted many times. The rearrangement joins TRBV20-1 to TRBJ1-1; D is unresolved. Germline values: CDR1 DFQATT, CDR2 SNEGSKA (reference sequence). V gave up 3 bases and J gave up 1 base, with 9 bases separating them. The CDR3 has 13 amino acids. CDR3 sequence (DNA): TGCAGTGCTAGGAGAACCCCGAACACTGAAGCTTTCTTT. Its translation is CSARRTPNTEAFF.

This clonotype was seen repeatedly, ten times or more. The chain uses TRBV5-1 and TRBJ1-1; D is unresolved. V was cut by 0 bases and J by 3 bases, with 9 bases left in between. Germline lookup yields CDR1 SGHRS and CDR2 YFSETQ. The CDR3 extends over 14 amino acids. CDR3 nucleotides: TGCGCCAGCAGCTTGGGGTTCGGGGACACTGAAGCTTTCTTT. Translating gives CASSLGFGDTEAFF.

Many counts were recorded for this clonotype. The chain joins TRBV6-4 to TRBJ2-1; 10 bases match TRBD2. The junction had 0 bases not matched to a gene; V was cut back by 2 bases and J by 2 bases. This CDR3 has 15 residues. Germline CDR1 and CDR2: MRHNA and SNTAGT. CDR3 loop: CASSDTSGAYNEQFF. The DNA of the CDR3 is TGTGCCAGCAGTGACACTAGCGGGGCCTACAATGAGCAGTTCTTC.

Ten or more counts support this clonotype. The chain has TRBV7-9 and TRBJ2-3; D assignment may be TRBD1 or TRBD2 (5 bases each). Germline lookup yields CDR1 SEHNR and CDR2 FQNEAQ (reference sequence). The length of the CDR3 is 15 residues. The ends were cut back, 5 bases at V and 1 base at J, with 13 bases in the middle. The CDR3 nucleotides are TGTGCCAGCAGCCTGCGTGGGGGAGGCACAGATACGCAGTATTTT. Amino acids: CASSLRGGGTDTQYF.

This clonotype was counted ten times or more. This chain joins TRBV20-1 and TRBJ2-1, with 10 bases matching TRBD2. Germline trimming cut 3 bases from V and 5 bases from J; bases unmatched to any gene: 10. Germline CDR1 DFQATT, CDR2 SNEGSKA (reference sequence). The CDR3 contains 16 residues. The DNA for the CDR3 is TGCAGTGCTAGGGAATATAGCGGGAGGCGAAACAATGAGCAGTTCTTC. Residues: CSAREYSGRRNNEQFF.

This clonotype was seen many times. The chain links TRBV20-1 to TRBJ2-5; D possibly corresponds to TRBD1 (7 bases). V lost 3 bases to trimming and J lost 2 bases, with 22 bases between them. The CDR3 totals 17 residues. Germline assignment: CDR1 DFQATT and CDR2 SNEGSKA (reference sequence). The DNA of the CDR3 is TGCAGTGCTAGCCCCCCCGCAGGGGGACTTAAGCAAGAGACCCAGTACTTC. Amino acid sequence: CSASPPAGGLKQETQYF.

In its sample, this clonotype was seen many times. The J gene is TRBJ1-1, the V gene TRBV14; D uncertain. Germline CDR1 is SGHDN and CDR2 is FVKESK. The CDR3 runs 13 residues. Trimming removed 0 bases at V and 6 bases at J, with 8 bases between. As DNA, the CDR3 is TGTGCCAGCAGCCAAGATCTGAGTTCTGAAGCTTTCTTT. Protein: CASSQDLSSEAFF.

This clonotype was observed at least ten times. V and J are TRBV5-1 and TRBJ2-2; D perhaps matches TRBD2 (6 bases). CDR1 SGHRS and CDR2 YFSETQ come from the germline V gene. The CDR3 is 16 amino acids. V dropped 0 bases and J dropped 0 bases, with 9 bases sitting between them. The CDR3 loop is CASSLVGRPNTGELFF. In nucleotides, the CDR3 is TGCGCCAGCAGCTTGGTCGGGAGACCGAACACCGGGGAGCTGTTTTTT. The variable domain in full, completed from reference TRBV5-1 and TRBJ2-2, reads KAGVTQTPRYLIKTRGQQVTLSCSPISGHRSVSWYQQTPGQGLQFLFEYFSETQRNKGNFPGRFSGRQFSNSRSEMNVSTLELGDSALYLCASSLVGRPNTGELFFGEGSRLTVL.

This clonotype was found many times. The rearrangement uses TRBV5-1 and TRBJ1-1, with D hard to call. The germline gives CDR1 SGHRS, CDR2 YFSETQ. Trimming removed 3 bases from V and 10 bases from J, with 16 bases in between. CDR3 length: 13 amino acids. The CDR3, as DNA: TGCGCCAGCAGCTCGGGTTCCACGGATCGAGCTTTCTTT. Its translation: CASSSGSTDRAFF.